Below are 28 T cell receptor beta chains sequenced from a single sample in a study of cytomegalovirus exposure and HLA in healthy donors. The PCR contained 60 Vbeta and 13 Jbeta primers. Assay: immunoSEQ multiplex PCR; the TCRdb copy retains only in-frame clones and omits some. This sample's table reports 75,000 to 100,000 clones. The specimen was PBMCs. The source of these receptors is a woman aged 60-75 years in good health and CMV-seronegative.

The J gene is TRBJ2-4, the V gene TRBV27, with D possibly matching TRBD1 (6 bases). In germline, CDR1 is MNHEY, CDR2 SMNVEV (reference sequence). The CDR3 extends over 16 amino acids. The V end was cut by 5 bases, the J end by 0 bases, with 14 bases between. The CDR3 loop is CASSGEGVLAKNIQYF. The CDR3 nucleotides read TGTGCCAGCAGTGGAGAGGGGGTATTAGCCAAAAACATTCAGTACTTC.

The chain has TRBV5-6 and TRBJ1-5; D is ambiguous. The V and J ends lost 1 base and 2 bases respectively, with 4 bases between them. The length of the CDR3 is 13 residues. The V gene's germline CDR1 is SGHDT and CDR2 YYEEEE. The chain's CDR3 is CASSLRGNQPQHF. Written as DNA, the CDR3 is TGTGCCAGCAGCTTGCGGGGCAATCAGCCCCAGCATTTT.

The J gene is TRBJ2-3, the V gene TRBV29-1; D remains unclear. Germline-derived CDR1 and CDR2 are SQVTM and ANQGSEA. V dropped 0 bases and J dropped 3 bases, with 16 bases sitting between them. The CDR3 length is 16 residues. The CDR3 is CSVEDQLYSHTDTQYF. The CDR3 nucleotides are TGCAGCGTTGAAGACCAGTTATACAGTCATACAGATACGCAGTATTTT.

The chain combines TRBV7-9 with TRBJ1-2, with D uncertain. Deletions cut 1 base from V and 4 bases from J, with 13 bases between. Germline-derived CDR1 and CDR2 are SEHNR and FQNEAQ (reference sequence). The CDR3 is made up of 15 amino acids. CDR3 sequence: CASSLGESRAYGYTF. The CDR3 DNA reads as TGTGCCAGCAGCTTAGGTGAGAGTCGCGCCTATGGCTACACCTTC. Full variable domain (missing parts from reference TRBV7-9 and TRBJ1-2): DTGVSQNPRHKITKRGQNVTFRCDPISEHNRLYWYRQTLGQGPEFLTYFQNEAQLEKSRLLSDRFSAERPKGSFSTLEIQRTEQGDSAMYLCASSLGESRAYGYTFGSGTRLTVV.

The V call is TRBV30, the J call TRBJ2-1, with 11 bases identical to TRBD2. The CDR3 extends over 15 amino acids. Germline V lookup: CDR1 GTSNPN, CDR2 SVGIG (reference sequence). V lost 1 base and J lost 6; bases outside the gene matches: 5. The CDR3 protein is CAWSARLAGSNEQFF. The CDR3 DNA reads TGTGCCTGGAGTGCCCGACTAGCGGGGTCCAATGAGCAGTTCTTC. Full variable domain (rest looked up from reference TRBV30 and TRBJ2-1): SQTIHQWPATLVQPVGSPLSLECTVEGTSNPNLYWYRQAAGRGLQLLFYSVGIGQISSEVPQNLSASRPQDRQFILSSKKLLLSDSGFYLCAWSARLAGSNEQFFGPGTRLTVL.

The rearrangement links TRBV18 to TRBJ2-5; the D gene is possibly TRBD1 (7 bases). Germline loops: CDR1 KGHSH, CDR2 LQKENI. The CDR3 has 15 residues. Trimming took 0 bases from V and 5 from J, leaving 13 bases between them. In nucleotides, the CDR3 is TGTGCCAGCTCACCACCGAGACAGGGAGGTGAGACCCAGTACTTC. Translation: CASSPPRQGGETQYF.

The gene calls are TRBV28 and TRBJ1-2; TRBD1 might be the D (5 bases). Germline values: CDR1 MDHEN, CDR2 SYDVKM. The CDR3 is 13 amino acids. With 8 bases removed from V and 6 bases from J, the gap between germline ends came to 16 bases. CDR3: CASADSPEDGYTF. The CDR3 region has the DNA TGTGCCAGCGCCGACAGTCCAGAGGATGGCTACACCTTC.

The V gene is TRBV5-4, the J gene TRBJ1-1, with D perhaps TRBD1 (5 bases). Deletions cut 4 bases from V and 0 bases from J, with 10 bases between. The germline V gene encodes CDR1 SGHNT and CDR2 YYREEE (reference sequence). The CDR3 covers 14 residues. DNA of the CDR3: TGTGCCAGCAGCCCGGGGGGTATGAACACTGAAGCTTTCTTT. Amino acids: CASSPGGMNTEAFF.

The chain carries TRBV5-1 and TRBJ2-1; a weak D match, TRBD2 (6 bases). Germline values: CDR1 SGHRS, CDR2 YFSETQ. The CDR3 has 16 residues. Trimming removed 2 bases from V and 5 bases from J, with 17 bases in between. Written as DNA, the CDR3 is TGCGCCAGCAGCTTCGGCCCTAGCGAGCAAAACAATGAGCAGTTCTTC. Amino acid sequence: CASSFGPSEQNNEQFF. Using reference TRBV5-1 and TRBJ2-1 for the parts outside the CDR3, the full variable domain is KAGVTQTPRYLIKTRGQQVTLSCSPISGHRSVSWYQQTPGQGLQFLFEYFSETQRNKGNFPGRFSGRQFSNSRSEMNVSTLELGDSALYLCASSFGPSEQNNEQFFGPGTRLTVL.

This chain uses TRBV6-5 with TRBJ2-2; D is perhaps TRBD1 (6 bases). From germline, CDR1 is MNHEY and CDR2 SVGAGI. V lost 2 bases and J lost 6, with 13 bases in between. The CDR3 loop spans 15 amino acids. The CDR3 protein is CASSYRTSGAGELFF. The CDR3 bases are TGTGCCAGCAGTTACCGTACATCAGGGGCCGGGGAGCTGTTTTTT.

The genes are TRBV28 and TRBJ1-2; D remains ambiguous. The CDR3 is 10 amino acids. The V gene's germline CDR1 is MDHEN and CDR2 SYDVKM. V was cut by 5 bases and J by 6 bases, with 4 bases left in between. CDR3 protein: CASSENGYTF. Written as DNA, the CDR3 is TGTGCCAGCAGTGAGAATGGCTACACCTTC.

The chain has TRBV7-2 and TRBJ1-1; D gene ambiguous. Trimming left V 3 bases short and J 8 bases short, with 10 bases between. Germline lookup yields CDR1 SGHTA and CDR2 FQGNSA. The CDR3 has 12 amino acids. CDR3 sequence: CASSLMGGEAFF. The DNA for the CDR3 is TGTGCCAGCAGCTTGATGGGCGGGGAAGCTTTCTTT.

CDR3 in DNA: TGCGCCAGCAGCCAAGCGCCAGGGACAGGGGGGGATGGCTACACCTTC. Translation gives CASSQAPGTGGDGYTF. The V call is TRBV4-1, the J call TRBJ1-2; the match to TRBD1 covers 11 bases. The germline V gene encodes CDR1 MGHRA and CDR2 YSYEKL. The CDR3 spans 16 residues. Unmatched junction bases numbered 7, after V lost 1 base and J lost 6 bases.

The J gene is TRBJ1-4, the V gene TRBV2; D is undetermined. Germline CDR1 and CDR2: SNHLY and FYNNEI. There are 15 residues in the CDR3. Trimming took off 0 bases at V and 4 bases at J, with 9 bases between the two ends. This CDR3 reads CASSEARQFNEKLFF. The DNA for the CDR3 is TGTGCCAGCAGTGAAGCGAGGCAGTTTAATGAAAAACTGTTTTTT.

The chain links TRBV27 to TRBJ2-5, with 8 positions matching TRBD1. The DNA matches TRBJ2-7 better at its end, which makes the J call doubtful. Looked up from germline, CDR1 is MNHEY and CDR2 is SMNVEV (reference sequence). CDR3 length: 13 amino acids. CDR3 sequence: CASRTGAVNEQYF. CDR3 in DNA: TGTGCCAGCAGGACAGGGGCGGTAAACGAGCAGTACTTC.

V gene TRBV18 combines with J gene TRBJ2-1; the match to TRBD1 covers 12 bases. Germline CDR1 reads KGHSH; CDR2 reads LQKENI. This CDR3 is 16 amino acids long. The trim removed 3 bases at V and 7 bases at J, leaving 7 bases unmatched. The CDR3 region is CASSPSGTGGKNEQFF. The CDR3 DNA reads as TGTGCCAGCTCACCGTCCGGGACAGGGGGCAAAAATGAGCAGTTCTTC.

The chain uses TRBV5-1 and TRBJ2-1, with 9 nucleotides matching TRBD2. After removal of 5 bases from V and 6 bases from J, the junction contained 12 bases not matched to a gene. Germline V gives CDR1 SGHRS, CDR2 YFSETQ. CDR3 length equals 16 residues. This CDR3 is CASRTSGTSFGNEQFF. CDR3 bases: TGCGCCAGCAGAACGTCGGGGACTAGCTTTGGCAATGAGCAGTTCTTC.

The rearrangement uses TRBV2 and TRBJ1-1; D uncertain. This CDR3 region has 13 residues. V lost 6 bases to trimming and J lost 5 bases, with 13 bases between them. Germline V gene data show CDR1 as SNHLY and CDR2 as FYNNEI. Written as DNA, the CDR3 is TGTGCCAGCAGCCGCACGGCCGGGACTGAAGCTTTCTTT. It yields the protein CASSRTAGTEAFF.

The genes are TRBV7-9 and TRBJ2-7, with 9 bases that match TRBD1. V was pared by 3 bases and J by 5 bases, with 5 bases of the junction left unmatched. CDR1 SEHNR and CDR2 FQNEAQ come from the germline V gene (reference sequence). The CDR3 extends over 14 amino acids. CDR3 in amino acids: CASSLSRDRDEQYF. CDR3 DNA: TGTGCCAGCAGCTTGTCCCGGGACAGGGACGAGCAGTACTTC. Full variable domain (missing parts from reference TRBV7-9 and TRBJ2-7): DTGVSQNPRHKITKRGQNVTFRCDPISEHNRLYWYRQTLGQGPEFLTYFQNEAQLEKSRLLSDRFSAERPKGSFSTLEIQRTEQGDSAMYLCASSLSRDRDEQYFGPGTRLTVT.

V is TRBV10-3 and J is TRBJ2-1; TRBD2 aligns across 11 bases. V lost 5 bases and J lost 2; bases outside the gene matches: 2. This CDR3 comprises 15 residues. Germline V gene lookup returns CDR1 ENHRY and CDR2 SYGVKD. Here the CDR3 DNA reads TGTGCCATCAGTCCGACTAGCGGGACCTACAATGAGCAGTTCTTC. This translates into CAISPTSGTYNEQFF.

The V and J genes are TRBV4-3 and TRBJ2-2, with 13 bases fitting TRBD2. Germline values: CDR1 LGHNA, CDR2 YSLEER. This CDR3 spans 16 amino acids. V gave up 4 bases and J gave up 6 bases; unmatched junction bases: 5. The CDR3 sequence is CASSRSLAGGPGELFF. CDR3 bases: TGCGCCAGCAGCCGCTCACTAGCGGGAGGGCCCGGGGAGCTGTTTTTT.

The chain recombines TRBV5-8 with TRBJ2-5; a possible D gene is TRBD2 (6 bases). Near its end, the DNA agrees better with TRBJ2-7, so the J call may be wrong. CDR1 SGHTS and CDR2 YDEGEE come from the germline V gene. CDR3 length: 14 amino acids. In DNA, the CDR3 is TGTGCCAGCAGATGGAGGGGCAGGGCCTACGAGCAGTACTTC. Translated, it gives CASRWRGRAYEQYF.

The chain is built from TRBV27 and TRBJ2-2, with 11 bases matching TRBD1. CDR1 and CDR2 (germline): MNHEY, SMNVEV (reference sequence). The CDR3 length is 18 residues. J was trimmed by 4 bases and V by 7 bases; bases with no gene match: 14. The CDR3: CASTPGTGGLLGTGELFF. CDR3 sequence (DNA): TGTGCCAGCACCCCCGGGACAGGGGGGCTATTGGGCACCGGGGAGCTGTTTTTT.

The rearrangement uses TRBV28 and TRBJ2-1, with 10 bases fitting TRBD2. After removal of 5 bases from V and 9 bases from J, the junction contained 19 bases not matched to a gene. CDR3 length equals 18 residues. CDR1 is MDHEN and CDR2 is SYDVKM in the germline V gene. The CDR3 protein is CASSGDLLGLAKTGEQFF. The CDR3 nucleotides read TGTGCCAGCAGTGGGGACCTCTTGGGACTAGCGAAGACAGGTGAGCAGTTCTTC.

The rearrangement links TRBV7-8 to TRBJ2-7, with 7 bases aligning to TRBD1. This CDR3 comprises 16 residues. Per the germline V gene, CDR1 is SGHVS and CDR2 is FQNEAQ. V lost 1 base to trimming and J lost 5 bases; unmatched junction nucleotides: 11. DNA for the CDR3: TGTGCCAGCAGCTTAGGGACAGGAGTCTTCGTCCACGAGCAGTACTTC. This sequence encodes CASSLGTGVFVHEQYF.

V is TRBV2 and J is TRBJ1-5, with TRBD1 as a possible D gene (6 bases). The germline V gene has CDR1 SNHLY and CDR2 FYNNEI. CDR3 length equals 15 residues. Trimming stripped 5 bases from V and 3 bases from J, with 14 bases between. CDR3 in amino acids: CASSISSGANQPQHF. Here the CDR3 DNA reads TGTGCCAGCAGTATAAGTTCAGGGGCCAATCAGCCCCAGCATTTT. Full variable domain (missing parts from reference TRBV2 and TRBJ1-5): EPEVTQTPSHQVTQMGQEVILRCVPISNHLYFYWYRQILGQKVEFLVSFYNNEISEKSEIFDDQFSVERPDGSNFTLKIRSTKLEDSAMYFCASSISSGANQPQHFGDGTRLSIL.

The rearrangement links TRBV7-9 to TRBJ1-1; D may be TRBD1 (6 bases). The CDR3 totals 12 residues. The germline V and J ends were trimmed by 4 bases and 8 bases, with 11 bases remaining between them. Germline V lookup: CDR1 SEHNR, CDR2 FQNEAQ (reference sequence). As DNA, the CDR3 is TGTGCCAGCAGCTCCACGACAGGCGAAGCTTTCTTT. Its protein is CASSSTTGEAFF.

The CDR3 is CASRRELHSGNTIYF. In nucleotides, the CDR3 is TGTGCCAGCCGCAGGGAACTCCACTCTGGAAACACCATATATTTT. The chain employs TRBV2 and TRBJ1-3, with D tentatively TRBD1 (5 bases). This CDR3 has 15 residues. Trimming removed 8 bases at V and 0 bases at J, with 14 bases between. From germline, CDR1 is SNHLY and CDR2 FYNNEI.